This is a list of T cell receptor beta chains from one sample in a study of blood T cells in healthy people across ages. TCRdb processed the 5' RACE reads anew with MiXCR; each CDR3 protein has one entry. The sample records about 570,000 distinct CDR3 sequences, around 27% being singletons. These sequences were also reported in another study, on T cells of mothers and their children.

Sequenced sample: blood. The origin of the receptors is a boy under 10 years old in good health. CDR3s include the opening cysteine and the closing phenylalanine or tryptophan. A D gene is named only where the DNA matches it firmly. Size is stated for part of the rows, as once, few or many counts, or as a class when the clone is expanded.

TRBJ1-2,-,-,TRBV12-3/TRBV12-4,CASSLLGTGPNYGYTF,TGTGCCAGCAGTTTATTAGGGACTGGACCTAACTATGGCTACACCTTC
TRBJ2-7,few,-,TRBV3-1,CASSQEWAEQYF,TGTGCCAGCAGCCAAGAGTGGGCCGAGCAGTACTTC
TRBJ2-2,-,TRBD2,TRBV7-6,CASSQPGLAASGELFF,TGTGCCAGCAGCCAACCGGGACTAGCGGCCTCCGGGGAGCTGTTTTTT
TRBJ1-5,-,-,TRBV5-1,CASSLWTSTDTQHF,TGCGCCAGCAGCTTGTGGACTAGCACAGATACGCAGCATTTT
TRBJ2-2,-,-,TRBV5-6,CASSYKGAGELFF,TGTGCCAGCAGCTATAAAGGGGCCGGGGAGCTGTTTTTT
TRBJ2-5,few,TRBD2,TRBV5-5,CASNPSSGGAETQYF,TGTGCCAGCAACCCGTCTAGCGGAGGCGCTGAGACCCAGTACTTC
TRBJ2-5,-,TRBD2,TRBV5-1,CASSGGLAAETQYF,TGCGCCAGCAGCGGGGGACTAGCGGCGGAGACCCAGTACTTC
TRBJ2-5,-,-,TRBV5-1,CASSLGTVRETQYF,TGCGCCAGCAGCTTGGGGACCGTGAGGGAGACCCAGTACTTC
TRBJ2-1,-,-,TRBV18,CASSPKRDKPHNEQFF,TGTGCCAGCTCTCCAAAACGGGACAAACCCCACAATGAGCAGTTCTTC
TRBJ2-1,few,-,TRBV7-9,CASSLATGDNEQFF,TGTGCCAGCAGCTTAGCGACGGGAGACAATGAGCAGTTCTTC
TRBJ1-6,-,-,TRBV7-9,CASSFLGDYNSPLHF,TGTGCCAGCAGCTTCCTGGGTGACTATAATTCACCCCTCCACTTT
TRBJ1-1,once,-,TRBV2,CASSEALGGPAFF,TGTGCCAGCAGTGAAGCGCTGGGGGGACCGGCTTTCTTT
TRBJ1-1,-,-,TRBV5-4,CASSLGTGYGEAFF,TGTGCCAGCAGCTTGGGAACAGGCTACGGTGAAGCTTTCTTT
TRBJ2-5,-,-,TRBV5-1,CASGLDPQETQYF,TGCGCCAGCGGCCTAGATCCTCAAGAGACCCAGTACTTC
TRBJ2-2,few,-,TRBV3-1,CACSQDNLSGELFF,TGTGCCTGCAGCCAAGATAACCTATCTGGGGAGCTGTTTTTT
TRBJ1-6,-,-,TRBV5-1,CASSLGRGRNSPLHF,TGCGCCAGCAGCTTGGGAAGGGGCCGAAATTCACCCCTCCACTTT
TRBJ2-3,once,TRBD1,TRBV5-1,CASSLHGTGSTDTQYF,TGCGCCAGCAGCTTGCACGGGACAGGAAGCACAGATACGCAGTATTTT
TRBJ2-7,-,-,TRBV7-9,CASSFHTSYEQYF,TGTGCCAGCAGCTTCCACACTTCCTACGAGCAGTACTTC
TRBJ2-3,-,-,TRBV7-9,CASSFRDSGGDTQYF,TGTGCCAGCAGCTTTAGGGACTCCGGGGGAGATACGCAGTATTTT
TRBJ1-3,-,-,TRBV2,CASNTAPGNTIYF,TGTGCCAGCAATACCGCCCCTGGAAACACCATATATTTT
TRBJ1-1,-,-,TRBV25-1,CASSEFGENTEAFF,TGTGCCAGCAGTGAATTCGGGGAGAACACTGAAGCTTTCTTT
TRBJ2-2,-,-,TRBV5-4,CASSGGGVNTGELFF,TGTGCCAGCAGCGGAGGAGGGGTGAACACCGGGGAGCTGTTTTTT
TRBJ1-1,-,-,TRBV12-3/TRBV12-4,CASSLRDSGAFF,TGTGCCAGCAGTTTAAGAGACAGCGGAGCTTTCTTT
TRBJ2-3,-,TRBD1,TRBV7-2,CASSFRDRDKQYF,TGTGCCAGCAGCTTCCGGGACAGGGATAAACAGTATTTT
TRBJ1-2,many,-,TRBV21-1,CASSKAKASFYGYTF,TGTGCCAGCAGCAAAGCTAAAGCCTCTTTCTATGGCTACACCTTC
TRBJ2-5,few,TRBD2,TRBV7-9,CASSTGLAGGLAETQYF,TGTGCCAGCAGCACGGGACTAGCGGGAGGTCTGGCAGAGACCCAGTACTTC
TRBJ1-2,-,-,TRBV29-1,CSVDSPGPKGYTF,TGCAGCGTTGATTCGCCGGGACCAAAAGGCTACACCTTC
TRBJ2-2,-,-,TRBV6-5,CAAGVSLLNTGELFF,TGTGCCGCAGGGGTGTCCCTCCTGAACACCGGGGAGCTGTTTTTT